This T cell receptor (beta chain) is drawn from a study of T-cell memory formation after mild COVID-19. In the study overall: Largely donor-specific TCR clusters were found.

Libraries for TCRalpha and TCRbeta carried sample barcodes and unique molecular identifiers via 5'RACE. TCRdb recomputed calls from the 5' RACE reads with MiXCR, one row per CDR3 protein. The sample lists about 410,000 distinct CDR3 sequences; more than 15% were seen once. Remarks on this clonotype: The antigen is undetermined.

The length of the CDR3 is 17 residues. Germline V CDR1 and CDR2: SGHRS, YFSETQ. The V gene lost 4 bases and the J gene lost 3 bases, with 22 bases spanning the gap. Overall study results and limits: Of the contracting clones, CD4+ ones lay mainly in CM and EM, and CD8+ ones in EMRA.

The sequenced sample was PBMCs or a T cell subset sorted from them (not recorded which). V and J are TRBV5-1 and TRBJ2-5, with D perhaps assigned TRBD1 or TRBD2 (5 bases each). This clonotype originated in a man aged 18-30 years who had mild COVID-19 (a few samples of this study predate the infection). Cell type and time point are not known. The CDR3 sequence is CASSPGPFGTEKETQYF. CDR3 coding DNA: TGCGCCAGCAGCCCGGGTCCGTTCGGGACGGAAAAAGAGACCCAGTACTTC. Combining the CDR3 with reference TRBV5-1 and TRBJ2-5 gives the whole variable domain KAGVTQTPRYLIKTRGQQVTLSCSPISGHRSVSWYQQTPGQGLQFLFEYFSETQRNKGNFPGRFSGRQFSNSRSEMNVSTLELGDSALYLCASSPGPFGTEKETQYFGPGTRLLVL.